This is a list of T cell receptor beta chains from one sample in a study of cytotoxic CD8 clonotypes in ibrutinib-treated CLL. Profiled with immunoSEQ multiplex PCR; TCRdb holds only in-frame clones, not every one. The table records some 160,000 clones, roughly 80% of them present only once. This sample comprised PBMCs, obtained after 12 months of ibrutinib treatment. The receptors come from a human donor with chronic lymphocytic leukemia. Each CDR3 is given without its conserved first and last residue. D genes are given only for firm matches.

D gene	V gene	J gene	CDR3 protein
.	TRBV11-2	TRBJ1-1	ASSLQGGSTEAF
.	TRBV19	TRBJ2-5	ASSTSASQETQY
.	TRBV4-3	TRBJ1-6	ASSPSTVSSPLH
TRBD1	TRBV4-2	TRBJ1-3	ASSKTTGERNTIY
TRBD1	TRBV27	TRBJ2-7	ASSTTGQGYEQY
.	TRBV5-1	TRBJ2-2	ASSLTGGVTGELF
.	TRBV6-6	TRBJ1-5	ASSLEQGSNQPQH
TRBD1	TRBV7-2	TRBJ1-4	ASSFPGQGTNEKLF
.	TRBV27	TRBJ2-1	ASSLAPPAYNEQF
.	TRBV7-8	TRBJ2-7	ASSLDIGAYEQY
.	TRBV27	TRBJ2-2	ASSLEGGYSGELF
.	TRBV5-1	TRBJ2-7	ASSLVAGPGKFYEQY
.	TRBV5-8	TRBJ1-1	ASTRQGRMNTEAF
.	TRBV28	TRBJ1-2	ASLPGGFDYGYT
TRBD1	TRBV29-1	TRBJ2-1	SGTQGAGSYNEQF
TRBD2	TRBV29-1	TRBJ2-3	SVGPPLAGGTDTQY
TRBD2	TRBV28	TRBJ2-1	ASSSPAGTSGSREQF
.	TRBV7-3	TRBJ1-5	ASRLLLESSNQPQH
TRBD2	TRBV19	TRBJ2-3	ASSIGTSGGPLTDTQY
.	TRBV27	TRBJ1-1	ASCSTVNTEAF
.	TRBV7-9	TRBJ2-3	ASSLDRGGTDTQY
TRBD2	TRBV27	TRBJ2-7	ASLPRAGATSYEQY
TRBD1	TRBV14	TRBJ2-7	ASSPPGQNSYEQY
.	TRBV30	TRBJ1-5	AWTSGGGQPQH
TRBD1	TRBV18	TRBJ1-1	ASSLGTAEAF
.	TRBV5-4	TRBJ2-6	ASSLGDGAGANVLT
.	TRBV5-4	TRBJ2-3	ASSLGLTSSDTQY
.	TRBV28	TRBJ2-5	ASSLGRGGRETQY
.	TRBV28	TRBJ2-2	ASRIQGGELF
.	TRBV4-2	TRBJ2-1	ASSQERTRYNEQF
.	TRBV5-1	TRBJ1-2	ASGSGYT
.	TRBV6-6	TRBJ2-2	ASSYVRATAGELF
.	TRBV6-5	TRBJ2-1	ASSSRENYYNEQF
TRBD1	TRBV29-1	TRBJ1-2	SVERDRGLRDGYT
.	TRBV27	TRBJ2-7	ASSLRGLGISYEQY
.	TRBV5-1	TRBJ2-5	ASSRQSVQETQY
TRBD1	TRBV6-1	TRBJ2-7	ASRGTGSEQY